The 10 T cell receptor beta chains given below trace back to one sample, sequenced in a study of OX40 agonist ivuxolimab in advanced cancers. This table comes from immunoSEQ multiplex PCR, and its TCRdb copy is limited to in-frame clones, with some not included. The table includes tens of thousands of clones, around 81% detected once. The input for sequencing was CD4+ or CD8+ T cells sorted from blood, taken in a trial of the OX40 agonist ivuxolimab. These receptors were collected from an adult with an advanced solid tumor such as melanoma, head and neck, liver or kidney cancer.

Only one count was recorded for this clone. The chain joins TRBV9 to TRBJ2-1; D gene uncertain. In germline, CDR1 is SGDLS, CDR2 YYNGEE. The V end lost 0 bases, the J end lost 7 bases, and 8 bases lay between the germline ends. The CDR3 extends over 13 amino acids. The CDR3 DNA reads TGTGCCAGCAGCGTAGCAGTTGGGAATGAGCAGTTCTTC. As protein: CASSVAVGNEQFF. The variable domain in full, with the rest retrieved from reference TRBV9 and TRBJ2-1, is DSGVTQTPKHLITATGQRVTLRCSPRSGDLSVYWYQQSLDQGLQFLIQYYNGEERAKGNILERFSAQQFPDLHSELNLSSLELGDSALYFCASSVAVGNEQFFGPGTRLTVL.

This clone was found a few times. The chain joins TRBV7-9 to TRBJ2-1, with 8 bases fitting TRBD2. Germline V gene data show CDR1 as SEHNR and CDR2 as FQNEAQ (reference sequence). The CDR3 runs to 15 residues. V was clipped by 3 bases and J by 1 base; unmatched bases: 2. CDR3 sequence (DNA): TGTGCCAGCAGCTTGTTAGCGGGATCCTACAATGAGCAGTTCTTC. Translated: CASSLLAGSYNEQFF.

A single count supports this clone. The chain uses TRBV19 and TRBJ2-5; the match to TRBD2 covers 8 bases. Germline V gene sequence: CDR1 LNHDA, CDR2 SQIVND (reference sequence). V shed 1 base, J shed 1 base, and the junction held 5 bases outside the gene matches. This CDR3 is built from 16 residues. Here the CDR3 reads CASSIGVGGAQETQYF. As DNA, the CDR3 is TGTGCCAGTAGTATAGGGGTCGGGGGGGCCCAAGAGACCCAGTACTTC.

The J gene is TRBJ2-1, the V gene TRBV18, with 10 bases identical to TRBD1. The CDR3 runs to 17 residues. The junction had 11 bases not matched to a gene; V was cut back by 5 bases and J by 4 bases. The germline V gene encodes CDR1 KGHSH and CDR2 LQKENI. CDR3 DNA sequence: TGTGCCAGCTCAGCCGGGACAGGGGTTCTCCGTTACAATGAGCAGTTCTTC. It codes for CASSAGTGVLRYNEQFF.

The chain carries TRBV5-1 and TRBJ2-3, with D unclear. V lost 0 bases and J lost 1, with 6 bases in between. Germline CDR1 reads SGHRS; CDR2 reads YFSETQ. This CDR3 region has 14 residues. The CDR3 coding sequence is TGCGCCAGCAGCTTGGACCGGGGCACAGATACGCAGTATTTT. As protein: CASSLDRGTDTQYF.

The V and J genes are TRBV4-1 and TRBJ1-1; D call uncertain. Trimming stripped 0 bases from V and 3 bases from J, with 20 bases between. CDR1 MGHRA and CDR2 YSYEKL come from the germline V gene. This CDR3 comprises 18 residues. The CDR3 is CASSQDKTEPGRDTEAFF. The CDR3 DNA sequence: TGCGCCAGCAGCCAAGATAAGACCGAACCCGGGCGGGACACTGAAGCTTTCTTT.

The chain carries TRBV4-1 and TRBJ2-7; TRBD2 agrees at 7 bases. Germline CDR1 MGHRA, CDR2 YSYEKL. J was trimmed by 0 bases and V by 7 bases; bases with no gene match: 12. CDR3 length: 16 residues. The CDR3 here is CASTLKSSGSSYEQYF. Here the CDR3 DNA reads TGCGCCAGCACCCTAAAATCTAGCGGAAGCTCCTACGAGCAGTACTTC.

The rearrangement joins TRBV5-1 to TRBJ2-2; a weak D match, TRBD2 (6 bases). V was cut by 0 bases and J by 4 bases, with 16 bases left in between. The CDR3 runs 17 residues. The V gene's germline CDR1 is SGHRS and CDR2 YFSETQ. The CDR3 spells CASSLASSASGTGELFF. Here the CDR3 DNA reads TGCGCCAGCAGCTTGGCCTCTAGCGCCTCGGGCACCGGGGAGCTGTTTTTT.

The chain uses TRBV7-6 and TRBJ2-2; 12 nucleotides match TRBD2. Germline CDR1 is SGHVS and CDR2 is FNYEAQ. Trimming at V came to 5 bases and at J to 1 base, leaving 2 bases not matched to a gene. CDR3 length: 16 amino acids. CDR3: CASSRTSGVNTGELFF. The DNA of the CDR3 is TGTGCCAGCAGCCGGACTAGCGGGGTGAACACCGGGGAGCTGTTTTTT.

The chain links TRBV2 to TRBJ2-2; maybe TRBD2 (5 bases). The CDR3 runs 15 residues. Germline V CDR1 and CDR2: SNHLY, FYNNEI. Trimming took off 11 bases at V and 0 bases at J, with 16 bases between the two ends. The CDR3 is CAASSHSANTGELFF. In DNA, the CDR3 is TGTGCCGCATCCAGTCATAGCGCGAACACCGGGGAGCTGTTTTTT.